This is a list of T cell receptor beta chains from one sample in a study of blood T cell repertoires in COVID-19. This table comes from immunoSEQ multiplex PCR, and its TCRdb copy is limited to in-frame clones, with some not included. The table records 150,000 to 180,000 clones, just under 85% of them present only once. The sample taken for sequencing was peripheral blood. The source of these receptors is a woman aged 60-75 years with acute or convalescent COVID-19. Both conserved end residues are part of each CDR3. A D gene is named only where the DNA matches it firmly. Clone size, where shown, is once, few, many, or a class for clones that have expanded.

abundance: -; v_gene: TRBV2; j_gene: TRBJ1-5; d_gene: TRBD1; CDR3nt: TGTGCCAGCAGCGGGACAGGGGGGGGTCAGCCCCAGCATTTT; CDR3aa: CASSGTGGGQPQHF
abundance: -; v_gene: TRBV5-4; j_gene: TRBJ1-1; d_gene: TRBD1; CDR3nt: TGTGCCAGCAGTTTGTACAGGGGAAACACTGAAGCTTTCTTT; CDR3aa: CASSLYRGNTEAFF
abundance: -; v_gene: TRBV10-3; j_gene: TRBJ1-2; d_gene: TRBD1; CDR3nt: TGTGCCATCAGTGAACCGGGACAGAGATATGGCTACACCTTC; CDR3aa: CAISEPGQRYGYTF
abundance: few; v_gene: TRBV6-5; j_gene: TRBJ1-1; d_gene: -; CDR3nt: TGTGCCAGCCAGGGAGGGACGACTGAAGCTTTCTTT; CDR3aa: CASQGGTTEAFF
abundance: -; v_gene: TRBV5-4; j_gene: TRBJ1-2; d_gene: -; CDR3nt: TGTGCCAGCAGCTTGGGAGGGGGGGTCAACTATGGCTACACCTTC; CDR3aa: CASSLGGGVNYGYTF
abundance: -; v_gene: TRBV2; j_gene: TRBJ1-5; d_gene: TRBD1; CDR3nt: TGTGCCAGCAGGAGGAGACAGGGAAGCAATCAGCCCCAGCATTTT; CDR3aa: CASRRRQGSNQPQHF
abundance: -; v_gene: TRBV15; j_gene: TRBJ1-3; d_gene: -; CDR3nt: TGTGCCACCAGCAGAGGACACGCCGACTCTGGAAACACCATATATTTT; CDR3aa: CATSRGHADSGNTIYF
abundance: -; v_gene: TRBV27; j_gene: TRBJ2-5; d_gene: -; CDR3nt: TGTGCCAGCAGCCTAGACGTACAGGGTCGGGAGACCCAGTACTTC; CDR3aa: CASSLDVQGRETQYF
abundance: -; v_gene: TRBV18; j_gene: TRBJ1-5; d_gene: TRBD1; CDR3nt: TGTGCCAGCTCACTTGGGACAGGGGTTAATCAGCCCCAGCATTTT; CDR3aa: CASSLGTGVNQPQHF
abundance: -; v_gene: TRBV7-6; j_gene: TRBJ1-5; d_gene: -; CDR3nt: TGTGCCAGCAGCTTAGGCGATAATAGCAATCAGCCCCAGCATTTT; CDR3aa: CASSLGDNSNQPQHF
abundance: -; v_gene: TRBV18; j_gene: TRBJ1-1; d_gene: TRBD1; CDR3nt: TGTGCCAGCTCACTCCAGGGGGGAGGCACTGAAGCTTTCTTT; CDR3aa: CASSLQGGGTEAFF
abundance: once; v_gene: TRBV7-8; j_gene: TRBJ1-1; d_gene: -; CDR3nt: TGTGCCAGCGCGCAAATGGGCTTGGGCCCCTTTAGTGAAGCTTTCTTT; CDR3aa: CASAQMGLGPFSEAFF
abundance: -; v_gene: TRBV4-1; j_gene: TRBJ1-3; d_gene: -; CDR3nt: TGCGCCAGCAGCCTACGCACCGTACAATCTGGAAACACCATATATTTT; CDR3aa: CASSLRTVQSGNTIYF
abundance: few; v_gene: TRBV28; j_gene: TRBJ1-5; d_gene: -; CDR3nt: TGTGCCAGCGCTTGGGCCAATCAGCCCCAGCATTTT; CDR3aa: CASAWANQPQHF
abundance: -; v_gene: TRBV9; j_gene: TRBJ2-1; d_gene: TRBD2; CDR3nt: TGTGCCAGCCCAAGGGGCGGGGGGGGACGCTACAATGAGCAGTTCTTC; CDR3aa: CASPRGGGGRYNEQFF
abundance: -; v_gene: TRBV30; j_gene: TRBJ1-1; d_gene: TRBD1; CDR3nt: TGTGCCTGGAGTGTAAAGGGGGCCACTGAAGCTTTCTTT; CDR3aa: CAWSVKGATEAFF
abundance: -; v_gene: TRBV6-1; j_gene: TRBJ1-5; d_gene: TRBD1; CDR3nt: TGTGCCAGCAGTGGAACAGGGGGTATCCCTAATCAGCCCCAGCATTTT; CDR3aa: CASSGTGGIPNQPQHF
abundance: few; v_gene: TRBV7-9; j_gene: TRBJ1-3; d_gene: TRBD1; CDR3nt: TGTGCCAGCAGCGGACAGGGGGATTTCCCTGGAAACACCATATATTTT; CDR3aa: CASSGQGDFPGNTIYF
abundance: -; v_gene: TRBV2; j_gene: TRBJ1-5; d_gene: -; CDR3nt: TGTGCCAGCAGTGAGGGGCAGGGCAGCAATCAGCCCCAGCATTTT; CDR3aa: CASSEGQGSNQPQHF
abundance: -; v_gene: TRBV13; j_gene: TRBJ2-1; d_gene: TRBD2; CDR3nt: TGTGCCAGCAGCTTTGGAGCGGGGGCGAACAATGAGCAGTTCTTC; CDR3aa: CASSFGAGANNEQFF
abundance: -; v_gene: TRBV29-1; j_gene: TRBJ2-2; d_gene: -; CDR3nt: TGCAGCGTCAAGCGGACCGGGTCCCTAGCCGGGGAGCTGTTTTTT; CDR3aa: CSVKRTGSLAGELFF
abundance: -; v_gene: TRBV5-5; j_gene: TRBJ2-1; d_gene: -; CDR3nt: TGTGCCAGCAGCTTGGGCTTTAGCTCCTACAATGAGCAGTTCTTC; CDR3aa: CASSLGFSSYNEQFF
abundance: -; v_gene: TRBV7-8; j_gene: TRBJ2-6; d_gene: -; CDR3nt: TGTGCCAGCCCCTCCGGACCCGAGGGCTCTGGGGCCAACGTCCTGACTTTC; CDR3aa: CASPSGPEGSGANVLTF
abundance: -; v_gene: TRBV30; j_gene: TRBJ1-5; d_gene: -; CDR3nt: TGTGCCTGGAGTTGGACAGCACGTCAGCCCCAGCATTTT; CDR3aa: CAWSWTARQPQHF
abundance: once; v_gene: TRBV9; j_gene: TRBJ1-4; d_gene: TRBD1; CDR3nt: TGTGCCAGCAGCGGCGCCGGGACAGGGGGCGGTGAAAAACTGTTTTTT; CDR3aa: CASSGAGTGGGEKLFF
abundance: -; v_gene: TRBV11-3; j_gene: TRBJ2-7; d_gene: -; CDR3nt: TGTGCCAGCAGCCCAGGGTCATCCTACGAGCAGTACTTC; CDR3aa: CASSPGSSYEQYF
abundance: -; v_gene: TRBV20-1; j_gene: TRBJ2-3; d_gene: -; CDR3nt: TGCAGTGCTAGTATGGCCAGGGGTTTTACCCCATTAGATACGCAGTATTTT; CDR3aa: CSASMARGFTPLDTQYF
abundance: -; v_gene: TRBV5-4; j_gene: TRBJ2-1; d_gene: TRBD2; CDR3nt: TGTGCCAGCAGCTTGGTTGGGCGGGGGGGCTACAATGAGCAGTTCTTC; CDR3aa: CASSLVGRGGYNEQFF
abundance: -; v_gene: TRBV10-3; j_gene: TRBJ1-2; d_gene: -; CDR3nt: TGTGCCACAAACACAGGTGTCTATGGCTACACCTTC; CDR3aa: CATNTGVYGYTF
abundance: -; v_gene: TRBV6-5; j_gene: TRBJ1-4; d_gene: -; CDR3nt: TGTGCCAGCAGCCTCTCACTTGCAACTAATGAAAAACTGTTTTTT; CDR3aa: CASSLSLATNEKLFF
abundance: -; v_gene: TRBV4-1; j_gene: TRBJ2-3; d_gene: -; CDR3nt: TGCGCCAGCAGCCAAGATCCGCAAGGGGCGCAAGATACGCAGTATTTT; CDR3aa: CASSQDPQGAQDTQYF
abundance: few; v_gene: TRBV4-2; j_gene: TRBJ1-1; d_gene: TRBD1; CDR3nt: TGTGCCAGCAGCCAGGACAGGATCCGATTGAACACTGAAGCTTTCTTT; CDR3aa: CASSQDRIRLNTEAFF
abundance: -; v_gene: TRBV23-1; j_gene: TRBJ1-5; d_gene: -; CDR3nt: TGCGCCAGCAGTCAATCGGGGCTGGAAAATCGACCCCAGCATTTT; CDR3aa: CASSQSGLENRPQHF
abundance: -; v_gene: TRBV7-9; j_gene: TRBJ2-1; d_gene: -; CDR3nt: TGTGCCAGCAGCCATAGGCAGGGTACAGTATTCAATGAGCAGTTCTTC; CDR3aa: CASSHRQGTVFNEQFF
abundance: few; v_gene: TRBV2; j_gene: TRBJ1-2; d_gene: -; CDR3nt: TGTGCCAGCAGTGAGGGGCAGCCGTATGGCTACACCTTC; CDR3aa: CASSEGQPYGYTF
abundance: -; v_gene: TRBV19; j_gene: TRBJ1-2; d_gene: -; CDR3nt: TGTGCCAGTAGTACAGGGAAAGTAATGGATGGCTACACCTTC; CDR3aa: CASSTGKVMDGYTF
abundance: -; v_gene: TRBV12-5; j_gene: TRBJ2-2; d_gene: TRBD1; CDR3nt: TGTGCTAGTGGTCCGGGGACAGGGATTAACACCGGGGAGCTGTTTTTT; CDR3aa: CASGPGTGINTGELFF
abundance: -; v_gene: TRBV6-1; j_gene: TRBJ1-6; d_gene: -; CDR3nt: TGTGCCAGCAGTGAAGGGGCAGATCGTTCTGGGAATTCACCCCTCCACTTT; CDR3aa: CASSEGADRSGNSPLHF
abundance: -; v_gene: TRBV2; j_gene: TRBJ2-3; d_gene: -; CDR3nt: TGTGCCAGCAGTGGGTATTCACCACGGGATACGCAGTATTTT; CDR3aa: CASSGYSPRDTQYF
abundance: -; v_gene: TRBV6-1; j_gene: TRBJ2-6; d_gene: TRBD2; CDR3nt: TGTGCCAGCAGTAAAGCGGGGGGGTCCTCTGGGGCCAACGTCCTGACTTTC; CDR3aa: CASSKAGGSSGANVLTF
abundance: once; v_gene: TRBV6-2/TRBV6-3; j_gene: TRBJ2-1; d_gene: TRBD2; CDR3nt: TGTGCCAGCAGTTCACCGGGACTAGGACGCAATGAGCAGTTCTTC; CDR3aa: CASSSPGLGRNEQFF
abundance: -; v_gene: TRBV7-2; j_gene: TRBJ1-5; d_gene: TRBD1; CDR3nt: TGTGCCAGCAGAGGACAGGGAAGGGAAAATCAGCCCCAGCATTTT; CDR3aa: CASRGQGRENQPQHF
abundance: few; v_gene: TRBV4-1; j_gene: TRBJ2-1; d_gene: TRBD1; CDR3nt: TGCGCCAGCAGCCAGTCAGGGGGCCTTTACAATGAGCAGTTCTTC; CDR3aa: CASSQSGGLYNEQFF
abundance: -; v_gene: TRBV3-1/TRBV3-2; j_gene: TRBJ1-1; d_gene: -; CDR3nt: TGTGCCAGCAGCCTCCGCGAGTCCATGAACACTGAAGCTTTCTTT; CDR3aa: CASSLRESMNTEAFF
abundance: -; v_gene: TRBV19; j_gene: TRBJ1-2; d_gene: -; CDR3nt: TGTGCCAGTAGTATTGGACAGCTGGACTATGGCTACACCTTC; CDR3aa: CASSIGQLDYGYTF
abundance: few; v_gene: TRBV19; j_gene: TRBJ2-5; d_gene: TRBD2; CDR3nt: TGTGCCAGTAGTAATCTAGCGGGGGGTGAGACCCAGTACTTC; CDR3aa: CASSNLAGGETQYF
abundance: -; v_gene: TRBV10-3; j_gene: TRBJ1-3; d_gene: -; CDR3nt: TGTGCCATCAGTGAGTCTGAAAGGAGGTACACCATATATTTT; CDR3aa: CAISESERRYTIYF
abundance: -; v_gene: TRBV6-5; j_gene: TRBJ1-2; d_gene: TRBD1; CDR3nt: TGTGCCAGTTCCCTTTTTATGGGACAGGACTATGGCTACACCTTC; CDR3aa: CASSLFMGQDYGYTF
abundance: -; v_gene: TRBV19; j_gene: TRBJ2-1; d_gene: -; CDR3nt: TGTGCCAGTAGTATCCGACATCATTCTTACAATGAGCAGTTCTTC; CDR3aa: CASSIRHHSYNEQFF
abundance: -; v_gene: TRBV15; j_gene: TRBJ2-2; d_gene: -; CDR3nt: TGTGCCACCAGCAGGACGGGGGGCACGAACACCGGGGAGCTGTTTTTT; CDR3aa: CATSRTGGTNTGELFF
abundance: few; v_gene: TRBV28; j_gene: TRBJ2-1; d_gene: -; CDR3nt: TGTGCCAGCACCGGGCAGGGTCTAGTCAGCTCCTACAATGAGCAGTTCTTC; CDR3aa: CASTGQGLVSSYNEQFF
abundance: -; v_gene: TRBV5-1; j_gene: TRBJ2-1; d_gene: TRBD1; CDR3nt: TGCGCCAGCAGCTTAGCGACAGGGATGGTTCCTGAGCAGTTCTTC; CDR3aa: CASSLATGMVPEQFF
abundance: -; v_gene: TRBV5-1; j_gene: TRBJ2-1; d_gene: -; CDR3nt: TGCGCCAGCAGCTTAGGGGGTGGCTCCTACAATGAGCAGTTCTTC; CDR3aa: CASSLGGGSYNEQFF
abundance: -; v_gene: TRBV15; j_gene: TRBJ2-1; d_gene: -; CDR3nt: TGTGCCACCAGCAGAGATGGGGGGGCCCTTTACAATGAGCAGTTCTTC; CDR3aa: CATSRDGGALYNEQFF
abundance: -; v_gene: TRBV4-1; j_gene: TRBJ2-2; d_gene: TRBD1; CDR3nt: TGCGCCAGCAGCCAACCGACCGACAGGGAGAGCACCGGGGAGCTGTTTTTT; CDR3aa: CASSQPTDRESTGELFF
abundance: -; v_gene: TRBV28; j_gene: TRBJ1-6; d_gene: TRBD1; CDR3nt: TGTGCCAGCAGTTTAGAACAGGGGAATTCACCCCTCCACTTT; CDR3aa: CASSLEQGNSPLHF
abundance: -; v_gene: TRBV6-6; j_gene: TRBJ2-1; d_gene: -; CDR3nt: TGTGCCAGCAGCGAGCCGCCAGGCGGGTACAATGAGCAGTTCTTC; CDR3aa: CASSEPPGGYNEQFF
abundance: once; v_gene: TRBV9; j_gene: TRBJ1-1; d_gene: -; CDR3nt: TGTGCCAGCAGCGGCAGGGCAAGGTCGAACACTGAAGCTTTCTTT; CDR3aa: CASSGRARSNTEAFF
abundance: -; v_gene: TRBV3-1/TRBV3-2; j_gene: TRBJ2-5; d_gene: TRBD2; CDR3nt: TGTGCCAGCAGCCAAGCCCCTAGCGGGGGGCCCCAAGAGACCCAGTACTTC; CDR3aa: CASSQAPSGGPQETQYF
abundance: -; v_gene: TRBV6-6; j_gene: TRBJ1-5; d_gene: -; CDR3nt: TGTGCCAGCAGTCTCCAGGGGTACGATCAGCCCCAGCATTTT; CDR3aa: CASSLQGYDQPQHF